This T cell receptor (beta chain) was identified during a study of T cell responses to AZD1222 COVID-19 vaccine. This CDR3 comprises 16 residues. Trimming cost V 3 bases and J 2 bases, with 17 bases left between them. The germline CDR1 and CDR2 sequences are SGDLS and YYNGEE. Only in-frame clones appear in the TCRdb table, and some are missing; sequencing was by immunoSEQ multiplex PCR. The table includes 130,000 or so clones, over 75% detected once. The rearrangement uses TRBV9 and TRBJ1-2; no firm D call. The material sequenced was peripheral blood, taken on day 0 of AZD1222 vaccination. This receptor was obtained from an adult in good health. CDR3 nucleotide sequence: TGTGCCAGCAGCGCGCGAGGTTCGGGAGGGAACTATGGCTACACCTTC. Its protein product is CASSARGSGGNYGYTF.